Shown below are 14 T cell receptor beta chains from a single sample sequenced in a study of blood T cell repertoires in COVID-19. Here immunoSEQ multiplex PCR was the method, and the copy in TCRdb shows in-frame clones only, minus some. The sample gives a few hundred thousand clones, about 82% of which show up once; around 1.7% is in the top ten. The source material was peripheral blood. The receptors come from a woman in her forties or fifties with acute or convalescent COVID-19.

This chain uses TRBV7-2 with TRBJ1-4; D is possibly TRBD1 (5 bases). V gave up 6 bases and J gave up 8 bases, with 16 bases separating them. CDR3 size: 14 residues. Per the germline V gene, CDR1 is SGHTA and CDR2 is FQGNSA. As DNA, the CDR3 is TGTGCCAGCAGTTCGCAGGGTATGGGGGAAAAACTGTTTTTT. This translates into CASSSQGMGEKLFF.

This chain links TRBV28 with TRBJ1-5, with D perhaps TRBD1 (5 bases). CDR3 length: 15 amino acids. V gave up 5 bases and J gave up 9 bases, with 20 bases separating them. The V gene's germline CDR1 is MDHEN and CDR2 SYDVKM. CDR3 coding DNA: TGTGCCAGCAGTCTTCAACCTAAGGGGCCCGGGCCCCAGCATTTT. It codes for CASSLQPKGPGPQHF.

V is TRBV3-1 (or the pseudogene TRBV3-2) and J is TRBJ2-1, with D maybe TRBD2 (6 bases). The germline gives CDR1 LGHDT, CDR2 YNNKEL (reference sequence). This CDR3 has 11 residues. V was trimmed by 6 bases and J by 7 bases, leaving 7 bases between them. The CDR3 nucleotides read TGTGCCAGCAGACGGGAGAATGAGCAGTTCTTC. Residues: CASRRENEQFF.

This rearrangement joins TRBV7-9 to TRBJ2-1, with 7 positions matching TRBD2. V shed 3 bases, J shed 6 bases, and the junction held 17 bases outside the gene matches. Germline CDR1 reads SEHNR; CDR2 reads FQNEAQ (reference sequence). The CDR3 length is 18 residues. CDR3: CASSLEISGAGGRNEQFF. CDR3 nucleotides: TGTGCCAGCAGCTTGGAAATAAGCGGGGCGGGCGGGCGCAATGAGCAGTTCTTC.

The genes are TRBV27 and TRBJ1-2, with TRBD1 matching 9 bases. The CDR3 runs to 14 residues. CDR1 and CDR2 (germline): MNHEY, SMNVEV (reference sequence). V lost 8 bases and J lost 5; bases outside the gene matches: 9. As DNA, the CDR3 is TGTGCCAGCTGGTCGTTGGACAGGGGATATGGCTACACCTTC. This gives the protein CASWSLDRGYGYTF.

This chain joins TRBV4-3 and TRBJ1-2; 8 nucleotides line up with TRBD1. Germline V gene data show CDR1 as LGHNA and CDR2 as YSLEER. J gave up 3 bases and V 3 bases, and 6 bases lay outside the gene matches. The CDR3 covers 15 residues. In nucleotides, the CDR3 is TGCGCCAGCAGCCATACAGGGGGACGTGACTATGGCTACACCTTC. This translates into CASSHTGGRDYGYTF.

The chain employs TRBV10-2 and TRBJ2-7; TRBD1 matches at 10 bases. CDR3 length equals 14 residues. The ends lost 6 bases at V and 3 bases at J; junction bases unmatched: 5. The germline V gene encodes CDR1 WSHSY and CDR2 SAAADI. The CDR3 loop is CASRGTGEGYEQYF. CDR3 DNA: TGCGCCAGCAGAGGGACAGGGGAAGGCTACGAGCAGTACTTC.

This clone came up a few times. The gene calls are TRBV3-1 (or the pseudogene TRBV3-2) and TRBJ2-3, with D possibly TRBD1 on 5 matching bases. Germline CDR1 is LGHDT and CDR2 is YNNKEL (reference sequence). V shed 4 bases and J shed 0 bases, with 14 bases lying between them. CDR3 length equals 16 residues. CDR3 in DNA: TGTGCCAGCAGCCCCGGTCCAGGGTCTAGCACAGATACGCAGTATTTT. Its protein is CASSPGPGSSTDTQYF.

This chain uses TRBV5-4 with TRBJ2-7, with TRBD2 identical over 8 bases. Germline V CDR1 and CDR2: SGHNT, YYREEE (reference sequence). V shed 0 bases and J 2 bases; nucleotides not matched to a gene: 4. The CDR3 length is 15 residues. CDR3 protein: CASSLGAGGTYEQYF. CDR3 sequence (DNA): TGTGCCAGCAGCTTGGGGGCGGGAGGAACCTACGAGCAGTACTTC.

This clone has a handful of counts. CDR3 nucleotide sequence: TGTGCCAGCAGGGGAGGGGACCACGAGCAGTACTTC. It encodes CASRGGDHEQYF. The genes are TRBV6-5 and TRBJ2-7, with TRBD2 identical over 7 bases. V shed 6 bases, J shed 5 bases, and the junction held 4 bases outside the gene matches. The CDR3 consists of 12 residues. Germline assignment: CDR1 MNHEY and CDR2 SVGAGI.

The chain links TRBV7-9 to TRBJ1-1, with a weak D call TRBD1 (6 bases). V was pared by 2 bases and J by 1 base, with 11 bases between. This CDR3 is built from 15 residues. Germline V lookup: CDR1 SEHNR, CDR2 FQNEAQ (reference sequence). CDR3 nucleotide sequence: TGTGCCAGCAGCTTAAGGGACAACTCGAACACTGAAGCTTTCTTT. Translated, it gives CASSLRDNSNTEAFF.

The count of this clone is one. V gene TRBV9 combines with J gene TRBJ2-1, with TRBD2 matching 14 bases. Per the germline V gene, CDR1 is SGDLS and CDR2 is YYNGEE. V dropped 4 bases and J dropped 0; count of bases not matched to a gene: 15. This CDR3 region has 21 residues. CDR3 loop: CASSPLAGTSGRSRSYNEQFF. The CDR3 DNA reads TGTGCCAGCAGCCCATTAGCCGGGACTAGCGGGAGAAGCCGCTCCTACAATGAGCAGTTCTTC.

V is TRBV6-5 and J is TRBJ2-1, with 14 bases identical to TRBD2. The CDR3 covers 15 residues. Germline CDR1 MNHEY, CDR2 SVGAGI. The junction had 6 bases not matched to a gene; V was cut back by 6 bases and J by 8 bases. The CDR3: CASRGLAGVGDEQFF. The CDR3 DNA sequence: TGTGCCAGCAGGGGACTAGCGGGAGTAGGCGATGAGCAGTTCTTC.

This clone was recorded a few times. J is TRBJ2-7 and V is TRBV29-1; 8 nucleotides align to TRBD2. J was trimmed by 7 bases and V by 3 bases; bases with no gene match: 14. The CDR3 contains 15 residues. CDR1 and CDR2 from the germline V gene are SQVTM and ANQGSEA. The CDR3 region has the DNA TGCAGCGTTGACGGGGAGCGGGAGAGGTTGGGAGAGCAGTACTTC. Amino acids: CSVDGERERLGEQYF.